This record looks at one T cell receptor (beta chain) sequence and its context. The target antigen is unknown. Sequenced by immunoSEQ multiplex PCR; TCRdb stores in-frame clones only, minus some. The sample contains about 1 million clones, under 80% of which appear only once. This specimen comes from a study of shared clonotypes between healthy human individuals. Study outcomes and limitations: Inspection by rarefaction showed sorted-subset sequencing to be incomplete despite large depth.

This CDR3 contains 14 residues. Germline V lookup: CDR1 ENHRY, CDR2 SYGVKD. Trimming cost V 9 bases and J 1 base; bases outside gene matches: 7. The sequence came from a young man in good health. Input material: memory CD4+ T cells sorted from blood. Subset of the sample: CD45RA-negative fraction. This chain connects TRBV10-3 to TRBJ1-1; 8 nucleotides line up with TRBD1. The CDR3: CAIRGTGSNTEAFF. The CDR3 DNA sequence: TGTGCCATAAGGGGGACAGGTTCGAACACTGAAGCTTTCTTT.